This T cell receptor beta chain was identified during a study of immune characterization of retroperitoneal liposarcoma. This CDR3 comprises 15 residues. The ends were cut back, 5 bases at V and 3 bases at J, with 16 bases in the middle. Germline V gives CDR1 SGHTA, CDR2 FQGNSA. One entry per CDR3 protein, called by TCRdb with MiXCR from the PCR reads. The sample carries about 2,600 distinct CDR3 sequences, roughly 35% recorded once. J is TRBJ2-5 and V is TRBV7-2; D may be TRBD1 or TRBD2 (6 bases each). The source of this sequence is a male donor with retroperitoneal liposarcoma. The sample was tumor tissue. CDR3 nucleotide sequence: TGTGCCAGCAGCCGTAGGGGGAGGATCGAAGAGACCCAGTACTTC. Its translation: CASSRRGRIEETQYF.